This T cell receptor beta chain was captured in a study of graft-versus-host responses after intestinal transplantation (dated by TCRdb to the early 2020s). A note on the overall study: Multivisceral, liver-intestinal, or isolated intestinal transplants were received by the recipients. A peak of at least 4% donor T cells among recipient peripheral blood mononuclear cells was the definition used for donor T cell macrochimerism. Anti-thymocyte globulin induction was given to all recipients, followed by maintenance tacrolimus and steroids for 3 to 4 years. Alloreactive clones were identified by sequencing pre-transplant mixed lymphocyte reaction products and comparing them with unstimulated pre-transplant donor and recipient T cells. The cohort enrolled some 23 intestinal transplant recipients including one retransplant, and a few patients lacking pretransplant specimens were excluded. Graft-versus-host and host-versus-graft alloreactive T cell clones were tracked in the graft, circulation and bone marrow after intestinal transplantation using bulk TCR-beta CDR3 sequencing. Samples from a few later patients were sequenced in-house on an Illumina MiSeq with MiXCR processing rather than by the commercial service. General findings and caveats noted by the study authors: Early after transplant, peak levels of circulating GvH clones were associated with declines in HvG clones. In patients with donor T cell macrochimerism, the allografts had high GvH to HvG T cell clonal ratios. GvH clones turned up in recipient bone marrow, with some appearing earlier in ileal mucosa or blood, a pattern consistent with an intestinal mucosal origin. The conclusions were limited by the relatively low number and heterogeneity of the intestinal transplant patients.

The CDR3 runs 16 amino acids, cysteine and phenylalanine included. Only CDR3 DNA remains: 48 bases, in frame from the first base. Trimming removed 3 bases from V and 0 bases from J; the gene matches leave 2 bases unexplained. From the germline V gene, CDR1 is MNHNS and CDR2 is SASEGT. Library method: the immunoSEQ multiplex PCR assay. For most patients, genomic DNA was isolated with the Qiagen DNeasy Blood and Tissue Kit and sent frozen to Adaptive Biotechnologies for TCR sequencing. For most patients, high-throughput TCR-beta CDR3 sequencing of genomic DNA was performed by Adaptive Biotechnologies. The study's processing was this. TCR sequencing data for some 19 patients were retrieved from Adaptive's ImmunoSEQ software; a few other patients were processed with MiXCR and VDJtools. To correct CD4 versus CD8 sorting errors, sequences present in both subsets at a frequency ratio below 5:1 were removed. CDR3 nucleotide sequences shared by donor and recipient were removed because the origin of these sequences could not be assigned. At least 2-fold expansion over unstimulated cells and a minimum CFSE-low frequency of 0.002% (template counts) or 0.001% (read counts) were required for clones to be classified as alloreactive. Clones detected in sequenced pre-transplant spleen, lymph node, or MLR CFSE-low populations of the donor or recipient were defined as mappable. Cumulative frequency of alloreactive clones was calculated as a percentage of all sequences weighted by copy number. TCRdb carries this immuneACCESS record with in-frame sequences only. Its versions omit some clonotypes, under half of them owing to an unresolved V gene in the studies checked, with the rest unexplained. V and J calls and clone size are copied from that table; D and trimming were computed from the DNA. Here the sample has more than 15,000 clones; around two fifths occur a single time. The ten largest clones add up to less than 4.5% of the sample.

This clone counts as medium-sized (0.01 to 0.1%). No per-base quality is available; no much larger clone lies one base away. Per the publication, the time point label means: cells obtained before transplantation from donor or recipient. In the mixed lymphocyte reactions, some 200,000 CFSE-labeled pre-transplant responders were plated with some 200,000 irradiated violet-dye-labeled stimulators and cultured for six to seven days. After the mixed lymphocyte reaction, proliferating CD3+CD4+CFSE-low and CD3+CD8+CFSE-low responder cells were FACS-sorted on a BD Influx sorter. The chain uses TRBV6-1 and TRBJ2-7; the central 13 bases match TRBD2. The source was alloreactive CD8+ T cells from a mixed lymphocyte reaction culture, collected before intestinal transplant. The cell subset or site label corresponds to: CFSE-low proliferating T cells sorted from approximately 6-day pre-transplant mixed lymphocyte reaction (GvH or HvG direction). This clonotype originated in a human patient who received an intestinal transplant. This receptor has the CDR3 CASSEGLAGFSYEQYF. The sequenced DNA: TGTGCCAGCAGTGAGGGACTAGCGGGGTTCTCCTACGAGCAGTACTTC.